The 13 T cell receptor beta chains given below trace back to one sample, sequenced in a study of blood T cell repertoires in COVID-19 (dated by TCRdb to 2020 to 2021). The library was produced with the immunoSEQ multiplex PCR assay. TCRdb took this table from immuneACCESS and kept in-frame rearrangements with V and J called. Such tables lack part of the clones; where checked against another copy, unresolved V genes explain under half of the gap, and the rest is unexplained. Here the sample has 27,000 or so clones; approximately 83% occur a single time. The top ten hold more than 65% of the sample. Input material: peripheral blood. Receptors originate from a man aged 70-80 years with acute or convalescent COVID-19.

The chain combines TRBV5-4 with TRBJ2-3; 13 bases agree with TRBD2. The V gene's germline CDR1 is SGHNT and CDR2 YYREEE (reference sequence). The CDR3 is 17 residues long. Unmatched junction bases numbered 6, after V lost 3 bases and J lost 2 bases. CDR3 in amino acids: CASSSPTSGRLTDTQYF. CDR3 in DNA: TGTGCCAGCAGCTCCCCGACTAGCGGGAGGCTCACAGATACGCAGTATTTT. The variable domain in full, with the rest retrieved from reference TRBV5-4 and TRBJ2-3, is ETGVTQSPTHLIKTRGQQVTLRCSSQSGHNTVSWYQQALGQGPQFIFQYYREEENGRGNFPPRFSGLQFPNYSSELNVNALELDDSALYLCASSSPTSGRLTDTQYFGPGTRLTVL.

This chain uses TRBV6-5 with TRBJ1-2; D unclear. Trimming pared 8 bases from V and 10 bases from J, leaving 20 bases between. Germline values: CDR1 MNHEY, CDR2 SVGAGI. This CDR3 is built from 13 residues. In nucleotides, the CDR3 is TGTGCCAGCGGGCCCAGATCATCGCCCAACTACACCTTC. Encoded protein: CASGPRSSPNYTF.

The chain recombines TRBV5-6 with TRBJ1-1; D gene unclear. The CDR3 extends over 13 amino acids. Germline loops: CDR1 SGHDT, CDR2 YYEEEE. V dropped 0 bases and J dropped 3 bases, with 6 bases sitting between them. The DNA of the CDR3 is TGTGCCAGCAGCTTGGAACGGTACACTGAAGCTTTCTTT. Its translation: CASSLERYTEAFF.

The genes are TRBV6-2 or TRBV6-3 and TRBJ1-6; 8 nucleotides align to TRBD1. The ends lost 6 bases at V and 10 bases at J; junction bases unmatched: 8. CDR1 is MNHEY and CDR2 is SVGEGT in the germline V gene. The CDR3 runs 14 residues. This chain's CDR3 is CASSPDRGGSPLHF. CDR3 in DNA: TGTGCCAGCAGCCCCGACAGGGGAGGCTCACCCCTCCACTTT.

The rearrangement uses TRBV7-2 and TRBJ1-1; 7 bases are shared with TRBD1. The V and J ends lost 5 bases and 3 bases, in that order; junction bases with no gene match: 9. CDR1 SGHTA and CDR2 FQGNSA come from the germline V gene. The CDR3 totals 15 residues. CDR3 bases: TGTGCCAGCAGCCCTTACATAGGACAGGACACTGAAGCTTTCTTT. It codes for CASSPYIGQDTEAFF.

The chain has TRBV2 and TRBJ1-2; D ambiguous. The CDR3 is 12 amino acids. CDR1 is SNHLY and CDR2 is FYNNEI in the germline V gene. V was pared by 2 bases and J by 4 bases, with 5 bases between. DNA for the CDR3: TGTGCCAGCAGTGAATACAGCTATGGCTACACCTTC. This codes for CASSEYSYGYTF.

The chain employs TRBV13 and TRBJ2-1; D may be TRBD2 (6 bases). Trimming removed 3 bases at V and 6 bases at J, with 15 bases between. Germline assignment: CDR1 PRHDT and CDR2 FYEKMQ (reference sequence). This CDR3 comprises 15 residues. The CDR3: CASSFPEGSSNEQFF. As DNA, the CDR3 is TGTGCCAGCAGCTTCCCGGAGGGTAGCAGCAATGAGCAGTTCTTC.

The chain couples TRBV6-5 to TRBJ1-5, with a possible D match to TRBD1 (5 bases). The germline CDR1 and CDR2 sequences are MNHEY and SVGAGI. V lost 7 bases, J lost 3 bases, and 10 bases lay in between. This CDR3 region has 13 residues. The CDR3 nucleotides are TGTGCCAGCATTTCAGGGTTCAATCAGCCCCAGCATTTT. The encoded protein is CASISGFNQPQHF.

CDR3 sequence (DNA): TGTGCCAGCAGCTACGACAGTTCGGGGGGCTACGAGCAGTACTTC. Encoded protein: CASSYDSSGGYEQYF. This chain connects TRBV7-2 to TRBJ2-7, with 7 bases aligning to TRBD2. Germline trimming cut 4 bases from V and 3 bases from J; bases unmatched to any gene: 9. Germline CDR1 is SGHTA and CDR2 is FQGNSA. The CDR3 has 15 residues.

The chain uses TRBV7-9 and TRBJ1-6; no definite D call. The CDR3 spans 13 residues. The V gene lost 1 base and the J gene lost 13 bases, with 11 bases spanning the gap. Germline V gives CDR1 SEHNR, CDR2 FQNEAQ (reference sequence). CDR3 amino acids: CASSLETVGPLHF. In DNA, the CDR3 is TGTGCCAGCAGCTTAGAGACCGTGGGCCCCCTCCACTTT.

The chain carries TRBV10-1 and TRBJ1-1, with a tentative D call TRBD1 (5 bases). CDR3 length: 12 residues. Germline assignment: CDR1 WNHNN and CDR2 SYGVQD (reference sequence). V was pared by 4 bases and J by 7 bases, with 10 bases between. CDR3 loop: CASSGRVGEAFF. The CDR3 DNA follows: TGCGCCAGCAGTGGCAGGGTGGGTGAAGCTTTCTTT.

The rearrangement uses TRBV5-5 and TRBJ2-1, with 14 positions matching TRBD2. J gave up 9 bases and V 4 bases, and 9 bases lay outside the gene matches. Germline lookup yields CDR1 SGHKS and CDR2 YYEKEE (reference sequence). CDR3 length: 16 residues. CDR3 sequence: CASSPRLAGGPSEQFF. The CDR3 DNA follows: TGTGCCAGCAGCCCACGACTAGCGGGAGGGCCAAGTGAGCAGTTCTTC.

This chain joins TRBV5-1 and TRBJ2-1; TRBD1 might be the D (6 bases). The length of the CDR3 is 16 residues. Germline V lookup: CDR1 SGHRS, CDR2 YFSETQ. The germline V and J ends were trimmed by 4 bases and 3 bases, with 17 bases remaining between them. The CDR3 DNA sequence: TGCGCCAGCAGCCCCCGTCCAGGGGAAAGCTACAATGAGCAGTTCTTC. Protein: CASSPRPGESYNEQFF. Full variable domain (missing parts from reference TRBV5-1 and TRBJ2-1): KAGVTQTPRYLIKTRGQQVTLSCSPISGHRSVSWYQQTPGQGLQFLFEYFSETQRNKGNFPGRFSGRQFSNSRSEMNVSTLELGDSALYLCASSPRPGESYNEQFFGPGTRLTVL.